The subject of this entry is one T cell receptor beta chain. Germline-derived CDR1 and CDR2 are LGHNA and YNFKEQ. The V and J ends lost 4 bases and 4 bases respectively, with 11 bases between them. This CDR3 spans 14 amino acids. The data are from a study of shared clonotypes between healthy human individuals. Study overall: A donor's plate count was three for CD4 naive and three for CD4 memory; CD8 naive had two and CD8 memory one.

Genomic DNA (from each subset) was split evenly across several immunoSEQ plates. Replicate PCRs for sorted subsets used roughly 200 ng DNA; this equaled around 29,000 T cell genomes. Sequencing used immunoSEQ multiplex PCR; TCRdb keeps in-frame clones, though not all of them. The table lists around 700,000 clones, under 95% of them singletons, with 24% in the top ten. CD8 cells classed as naive were CD45RO-negative and positively selected for CCR7, excluding terminally differentiated effector memory CD45RA+ cells. Donation came from healthy HIV-negative adults that had no recent acute infections or vaccinations.

The chain uses TRBV4-2 and TRBJ2-1, with D tentatively TRBD1 or TRBD2 (5 bases each). Material for sequencing was naive CD8+ T cells sorted from blood. The clonotype comes from a young man in good health. The CDR3, as DNA: TGTGCCAGCAGCCCCCGGGACCTGTACAATGAGCAGTTCTTC. Protein product: CASSPRDLYNEQFF.